This section outlines one T cell receptor beta chain sequence together with its context. The entry originates in a study of technical replicates of blood from a handful of donors. V lost 6 bases and J 2 bases, leaving 16 bases between the germline ends. This CDR3 comprises 15 residues. Germline V CDR1 and CDR2: MNHNY, SVGAGI (reference sequence). Using immunoSEQ multiplex PCR, the repertoire was profiled, and TCRdb retains in-frame clones only, with some absent. The sample lists about 93,000 clones, about 95% occurring once. The sequence was obtained from a human donor in good health. The chain links TRBV6-6 to TRBJ1-1; weak D call: TRBD1 (5 bases). Sequencing used T cells isolated from PBMCs. DNA for the CDR3: TGTGCCAGCAGCCGAACCGATACAGGTAACACTGAAGCTTTCTTT. It translates to CASSRTDTGNTEAFF.